The clone carrying this T cell receptor (beta chain) was seen repeatedly, ten times or more. Its antigen is not known. This specimen belongs to a study of shared clonotypes between healthy human individuals. Study summary: Three CD4 naive, three CD4 memory, two CD8 naive and one CD8 memory plate were used per donor. Study-wide findings and caveats: The study found lower generation probabilities in non-shared clonotypes than in those shared by all four donors.

The CDR3 has 14 amino acids. From germline, CDR1 is MNHNY and CDR2 SVGAGI (reference sequence). V lost 2 bases and J lost 6; bases outside the gene matches: 6. Repertoires were generated with immunoSEQ multiplex PCR, while TCRdb's copy carries only in-frame clones and drops some. In the table there are under 120,000 clones, just over 65% of which are singletons. Donors were Caucasian adults residing in Nashville, Tennessee, USA. What CD8 memory combined were CD45RO+ cells and CCR7-negative CD45RA+ TemRA cells. Sequenced: memory CD8+ T cells sorted from blood. Subset defined: CD45RO+ cells pooled with CCR7-negative TemRA cells. The sequence was obtained from a woman in her twenties or thirties in good health. The gene calls are TRBV6-6 and TRBJ2-7, with 8 nucleotides matching TRBD2. The DNA of the CDR3 is TGTGCCAGCAGTTACACACGCCTAGCGGGCGAGCAGTACTTC. This sequence encodes CASSYTRLAGEQYF.